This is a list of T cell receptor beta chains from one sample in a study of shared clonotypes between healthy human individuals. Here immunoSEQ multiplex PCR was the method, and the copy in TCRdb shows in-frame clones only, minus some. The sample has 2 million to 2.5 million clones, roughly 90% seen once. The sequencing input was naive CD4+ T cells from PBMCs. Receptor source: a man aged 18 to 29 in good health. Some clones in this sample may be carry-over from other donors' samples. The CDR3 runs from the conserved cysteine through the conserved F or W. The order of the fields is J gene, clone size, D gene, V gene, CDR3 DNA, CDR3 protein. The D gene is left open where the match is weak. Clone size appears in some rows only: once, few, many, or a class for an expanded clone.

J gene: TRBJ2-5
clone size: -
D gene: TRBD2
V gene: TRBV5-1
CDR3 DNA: TGCGCCAGCAGTTCCCGGCCCAGCGGGGCGGGAGAGACCCAGTACTTC
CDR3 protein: CASSSRPSGAGETQYF

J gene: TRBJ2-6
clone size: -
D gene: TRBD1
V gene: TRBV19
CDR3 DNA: TGTGCCAGTAGTCAACAGGGGGCAGATGGGGCCAACGTCCTGACTTTC
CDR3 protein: CASSQQGADGANVLTF

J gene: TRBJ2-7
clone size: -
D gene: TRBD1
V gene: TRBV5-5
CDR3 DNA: TGTGCCAGCAGCCACAGGGGTGTGGTAGTCTACGAGCAGTACTTC
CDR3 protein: CASSHRGVVVYEQYF

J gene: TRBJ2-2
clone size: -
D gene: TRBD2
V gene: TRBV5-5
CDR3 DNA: TGTGCCAGCAGCTTGGTAAGCGGGAGGGCCACCGGGGAGCTGTTTTTT
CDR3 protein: CASSLVSGRATGELFF

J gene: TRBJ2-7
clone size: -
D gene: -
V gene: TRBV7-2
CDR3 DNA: TGTGCCAGCAGCTTAGGGGCGGGTATACAGTACTTC
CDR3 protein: CASSLGAGIQYF

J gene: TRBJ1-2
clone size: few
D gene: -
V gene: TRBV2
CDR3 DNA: TGTGCCAGCAGTGGGGGACGGACAGCTAACTATGGCTACACCTTC
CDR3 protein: CASSGGRTANYGYTF

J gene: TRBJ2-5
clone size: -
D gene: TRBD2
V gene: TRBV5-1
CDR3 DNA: TGCGCCAGCAGCTCCCCTAGCGGGAGGGCGGAGACCCAGTACTTC
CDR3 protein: CASSSPSGRAETQYF

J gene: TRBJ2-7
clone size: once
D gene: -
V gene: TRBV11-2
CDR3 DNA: TGTGCCAGCAGCTTAGTAAAGGGACTCACCTACGAGCAGTACTTC
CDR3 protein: CASSLVKGLTYEQYF

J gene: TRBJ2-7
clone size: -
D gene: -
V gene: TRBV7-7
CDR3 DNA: TGTGCCAGCAGCACGTGGGCAGGGGCCCCCTACGAGCAGTACTTC
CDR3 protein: CASSTWAGAPYEQYF

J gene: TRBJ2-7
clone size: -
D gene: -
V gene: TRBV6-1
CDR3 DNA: TGTGCCAGCAGGGTCGCTGAAGGCTCCTACGAGCAGTACTTC
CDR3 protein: CASRVAEGSYEQYF

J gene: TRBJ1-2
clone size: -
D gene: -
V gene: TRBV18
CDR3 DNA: TGTGCCAGCTCACGGAGTGCAGGGTATGATGGCTACACCTTC
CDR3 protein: CASSRSAGYDGYTF

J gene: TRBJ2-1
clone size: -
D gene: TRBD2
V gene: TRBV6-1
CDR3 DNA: TGTGCCAGCAGTCCGGGACTAGCGCCCAATGAGCAGTTCTTC
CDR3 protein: CASSPGLAPNEQFF

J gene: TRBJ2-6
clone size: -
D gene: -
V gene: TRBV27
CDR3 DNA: TGTGCCAGCAGTTCCCCGCTTTTTCAAAGCTCTGGGGCCAACGTCCTGACTTTC
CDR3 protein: CASSSPLFQSSGANVLTF

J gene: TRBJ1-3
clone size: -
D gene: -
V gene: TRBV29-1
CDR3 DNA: TGCAGCGTTGAAACCTTTTTTGGCAGGACCGGCGGAAACACCATATATTTT
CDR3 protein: CSVETFFGRTGGNTIYF

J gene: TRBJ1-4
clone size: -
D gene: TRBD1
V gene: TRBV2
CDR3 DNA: TGTGCCAGCAGTGGAGTCAGGGGGAATGAAAAACTGTTTTTT
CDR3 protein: CASSGVRGNEKLFF

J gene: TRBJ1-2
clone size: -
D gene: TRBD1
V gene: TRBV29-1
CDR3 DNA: TGCAGCGTTGAAGTGACAGGGTTTTATGGCTACACCTTC
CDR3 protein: CSVEVTGFYGYTF

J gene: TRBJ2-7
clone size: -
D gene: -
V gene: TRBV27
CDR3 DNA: TGTGCCAGCAGTTTCGGCCAGTCCTACGAGCAGTACTTC
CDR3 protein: CASSFGQSYEQYF

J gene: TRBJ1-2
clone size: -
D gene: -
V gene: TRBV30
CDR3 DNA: TGTGCCTGGAGTCCCTTCGACCTGGCTGGCTACACCTTC
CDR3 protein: CAWSPFDLAGYTF

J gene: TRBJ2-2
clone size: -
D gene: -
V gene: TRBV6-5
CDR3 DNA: TGTGCCAGCAGTTACGACCCAGGGGGGACCGGGGAGCTGTTTTTT
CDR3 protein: CASSYDPGGTGELFF

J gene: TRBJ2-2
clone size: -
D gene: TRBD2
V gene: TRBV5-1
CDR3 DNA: TGCGCCAGCAGCTTGGGGACTAGCCAAAGGGAGCTGTTTTTT
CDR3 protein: CASSLGTSQRELFF

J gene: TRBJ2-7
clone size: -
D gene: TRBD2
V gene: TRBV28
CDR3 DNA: TGTGCCAGCAGGGATGGGGTAGCGGGAGTCCACGAGCAGTACTTC
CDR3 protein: CASRDGVAGVHEQYF

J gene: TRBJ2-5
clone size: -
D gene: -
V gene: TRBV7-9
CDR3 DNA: TGTGCCAGCAGCTCCCGGGACAAAGAAGCAGAGACCCAGTACTTC
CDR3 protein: CASSSRDKEAETQYF

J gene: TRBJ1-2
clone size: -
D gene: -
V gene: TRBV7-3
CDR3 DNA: TGTGCCAGCAGCCCGTCCGGGACCAACTATGGCTACACCTTC
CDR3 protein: CASSPSGTNYGYTF

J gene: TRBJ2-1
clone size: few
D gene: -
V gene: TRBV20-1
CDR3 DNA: TGCAGTGCTACTACCTACAATGAGCAGTTCTTC
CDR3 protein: CSATTYNEQFF

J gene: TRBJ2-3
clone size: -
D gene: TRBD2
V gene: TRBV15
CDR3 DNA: TGTGCCACCAGCAGAGCCCTCGTAGCGGGAGTGGGAGATACGCAGTATTTT
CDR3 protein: CATSRALVAGVGDTQYF

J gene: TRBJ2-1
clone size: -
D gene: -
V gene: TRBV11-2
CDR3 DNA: TGTGCCAGCAGCCGGGCGTCTTACAATGAGCAGTTCTTC
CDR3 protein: CASSRASYNEQFF

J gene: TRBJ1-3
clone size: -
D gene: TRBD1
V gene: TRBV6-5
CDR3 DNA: TGTGCCAGCAGGGAGGGGGCAGGTGGAAACACCATATATTTT
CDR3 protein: CASREGAGGNTIYF

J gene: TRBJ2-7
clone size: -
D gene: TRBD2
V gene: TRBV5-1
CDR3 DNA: TGCGCCAGCAGGACCACTAGCGGGATTTCCTACGAGCAGTACTTC
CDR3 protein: CASRTTSGISYEQYF

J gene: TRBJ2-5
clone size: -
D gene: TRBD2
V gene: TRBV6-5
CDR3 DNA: TGTGCCAGCAACTTACTAGCGGGAGAGGGGGAGACCCAGTACTTC
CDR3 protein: CASNLLAGEGETQYF

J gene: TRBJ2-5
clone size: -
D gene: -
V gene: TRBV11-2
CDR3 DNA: TGTGCCAGCAGACCACAGGGTCCGCAAGAGACCCAGTACTTC
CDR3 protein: CASRPQGPQETQYF

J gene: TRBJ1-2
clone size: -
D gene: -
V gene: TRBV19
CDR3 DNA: TGTGCCAGTAGTCCAGGTGCCTATGGCTACACCTTC
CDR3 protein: CASSPGAYGYTF

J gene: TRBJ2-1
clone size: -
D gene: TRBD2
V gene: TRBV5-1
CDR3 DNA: TGCGCCAGCAGCACGGTTACTAGCGGGAGGGCCTTCAATGAGCAGTTCTTC
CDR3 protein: CASSTVTSGRAFNEQFF

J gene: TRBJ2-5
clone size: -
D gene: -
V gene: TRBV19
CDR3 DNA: TGTGCCAGTAGTATGGACTGGGGACCCGAGACCCAGTACTTC
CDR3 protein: CASSMDWGPETQYF

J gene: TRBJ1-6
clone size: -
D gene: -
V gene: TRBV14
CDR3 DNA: TGTGCCAGCAGCCCTGTCGGGGTGGGATCACCCCTCCACTTT
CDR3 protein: CASSPVGVGSPLHF

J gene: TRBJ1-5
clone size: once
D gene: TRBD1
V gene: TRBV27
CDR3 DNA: TGTGCCAGCAGACCTACGGACAGGGTCGGACAGCCCCAGCATTTT
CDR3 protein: CASRPTDRVGQPQHF

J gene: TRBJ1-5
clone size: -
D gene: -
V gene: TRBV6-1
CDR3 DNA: TGTGCCAGCAGTGGGGGCCGTAATCAGCCCCAGCATTTT
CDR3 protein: CASSGGRNQPQHF

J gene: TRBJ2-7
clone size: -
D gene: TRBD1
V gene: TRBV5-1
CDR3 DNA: TGCGCCAGCAGCGCGGGACAGGGGGAGAGGCAGTACTTC
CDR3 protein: CASSAGQGERQYF